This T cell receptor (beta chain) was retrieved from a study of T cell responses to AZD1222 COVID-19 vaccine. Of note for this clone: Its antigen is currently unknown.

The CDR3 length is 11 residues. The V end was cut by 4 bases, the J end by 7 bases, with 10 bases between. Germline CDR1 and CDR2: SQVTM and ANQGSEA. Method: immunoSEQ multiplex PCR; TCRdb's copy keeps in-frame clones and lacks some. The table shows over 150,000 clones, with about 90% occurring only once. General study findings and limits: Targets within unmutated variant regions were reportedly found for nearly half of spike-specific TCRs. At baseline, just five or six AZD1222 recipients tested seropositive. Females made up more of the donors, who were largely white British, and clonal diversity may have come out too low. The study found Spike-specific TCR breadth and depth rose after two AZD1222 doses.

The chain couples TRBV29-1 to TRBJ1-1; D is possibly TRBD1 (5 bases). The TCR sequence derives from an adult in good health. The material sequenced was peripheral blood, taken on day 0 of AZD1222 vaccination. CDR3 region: CSVGAGGEAFF. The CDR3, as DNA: TGCAGCGTTGGGGCGGGGGGTGAAGCTTTCTTT.